Below are 20 T cell receptor beta chains sequenced from a single sample in a study of blood T cell repertoires in COVID-19. The protocol was immunoSEQ multiplex PCR, while the TCRdb copy is restricted to in-frame clones and leaves out a portion. The profile shows about 170,000 clones, approximately 90% of them singletons. The sequencing input was peripheral blood. All receptors derive from a man between 50 and 59 years old who had recovered from COVID-19.

In its sample, this clone was seen a few times. This rearrangement joins TRBV7-3 to TRBJ1-2; a weak D match, TRBD1 (5 bases). Germline CDR1 reads SGHTA; CDR2 reads FQGTGA. V lost 5 bases, J lost 7 bases, and 14 bases lay in between. The CDR3 is made up of 13 amino acids. CDR3 sequence: CASSPKSGAGYTF. The CDR3 nucleotides are TGTGCCAGCAGCCCGAAGTCTGGGGCTGGCTACACCTTC.

V gene TRBV6-5 combines with J gene TRBJ2-1, with TRBD1 identical over 10 bases. CDR1 and CDR2 (germline): MNHEY, SVGAGI. J gave up 1 base and V 6 bases, and 3 bases lay outside the gene matches. This CDR3 spans 15 amino acids. CDR3 loop: CASRAGQGSYNEQFF. In DNA, the CDR3 is TGTGCCAGCAGGGCGGGACAGGGGTCCTACAATGAGCAGTTCTTC.

The chain combines TRBV18 with TRBJ2-5, with TRBD1 matching 8 bases. The CDR3 extends over 15 amino acids. Germline loops: CDR1 KGHSH, CDR2 LQKENI. J was trimmed by 3 bases and V by 6 bases; bases with no gene match: 9. The CDR3 coding sequence is TGTGCCAGCTCTCCCGGACAGGGAGGAAAAGAGACCCAGTACTTC. This encodes CASSPGQGGKETQYF.

The chain links TRBV6-2 or TRBV6-3 to TRBJ2-1; the D gene is possibly TRBD2 (6 bases). The CDR3 consists of 15 residues. Trimming pared 2 bases from V and 6 bases from J, leaving 14 bases between. Germline CDR1 and CDR2: MNHEY and SVGEGT. In nucleotides, the CDR3 is TGTGCCAGCAGTTACACCGGGGGAGTAGGCAATGAGCAGTTCTTC. Its translation: CASSYTGGVGNEQFF.

The CDR3 region is CASSLGPGGEFEQYF. Here the CDR3 DNA reads TGTGCCAGCAGCTTAGGACCAGGGGGCGAGTTTGAGCAGTACTTC. J is TRBJ2-7 and V is TRBV7-7; 8 bases are shared with TRBD1. After removal of 1 base from V and 7 bases from J, the junction contained 9 bases not matched to a gene. The CDR3 is made up of 15 amino acids. Germline values: CDR1 SSHAT, CDR2 FNYEAQ (reference sequence).

The chain is built from TRBV9 and TRBJ2-3, with 7 nucleotides matching TRBD1. The trim removed 5 bases at V and 1 base at J, leaving 4 bases unmatched. CDR1 and CDR2 from the germline V gene are SGDLS and YYNGEE. This CDR3 is built from 14 residues. In DNA form, the CDR3 reads TGTGCCAGCAGTGCCGGGACAGGCACAGATACGCAGTATTTT. It encodes CASSAGTGTDTQYF.

This chain uses TRBV5-1 with TRBJ2-7, with 16 bases matching TRBD2. The CDR3 has 15 amino acids. Per the germline V gene, CDR1 is SGHRS and CDR2 is YFSETQ. Germline trimming cut 4 bases from V and 6 bases from J; bases unmatched to any gene: 4. CDR3 residues: CASSLGLAGGGEQYF. CDR3 nucleotides: TGCGCCAGCAGCCTGGGACTAGCGGGAGGGGGCGAGCAGTACTTC.

The chain uses TRBV6-5 and TRBJ2-7, with 8 bases matching TRBD1. The CDR3 consists of 13 residues. CDR1 and CDR2 (germline): MNHEY, SVGAGI. V was clipped by 6 bases and J by 5 bases; unmatched bases: 6. The CDR3 is CASRRTGSHEQYF. DNA of the CDR3: TGTGCCAGCAGGAGGACAGGGAGTCACGAGCAGTACTTC.

This sequence joins TRBV2 and TRBJ2-5; D is possibly TRBD1 (6 bases). Germline V gene lookup returns CDR1 SNHLY and CDR2 FYNNEI. CDR3 length: 16 amino acids. V was pared by 4 bases and J by 3 bases, with 18 bases between. The CDR3 sequence is CASSVAQDSPKETQYF. The CDR3 DNA sequence: TGTGCCAGCAGTGTTGCGCAGGACAGCCCTAAAGAGACCCAGTACTTC.

This clone was seen just once. The chain carries TRBV6-5 and TRBJ1-2; no clear D gene. The CDR3 runs 13 residues. Germline V CDR1 and CDR2: MNHEY, SVGAGI. The V end was cut by 7 bases, the J end by 0 bases, with 9 bases between. The CDR3 bases are TGTGCCAGCAAAAAACGGTCTAACTATGGCTACACCTTC. Its protein is CASKKRSNYGYTF.

J is TRBJ1-5 and V is TRBV19, with a weak D call TRBD1 (5 bases). This CDR3 spans 16 amino acids. The germline V gene has CDR1 LNHDA and CDR2 SQIVND (reference sequence). The V end was cut by 5 bases, the J end by 1 base, with 15 bases between. CDR3 amino acids: CASSPAGRWSNQPQHF. CDR3 coding DNA: TGTGCCAGTAGTCCCGCGGGACGGTGGAGCAATCAGCCCCAGCATTTT.

The chain is built from TRBV5-8 and TRBJ2-1; TRBD1 aligns across 9 bases. The J segment lost 7 bases and the V segment lost 0 bases, leaving 8 bases of the junction unmatched. Germline CDR1 and CDR2: SGHTS and YDEGEE. CDR3 size: 16 residues. DNA of the CDR3: TGTGCCAGCAGCTTGGCCGCGTGGGACAGGGAGAATGAGCAGTTCTTC. Translated, it gives CASSLAAWDRENEQFF.

The CDR3 spells CASSPGASGHTGELFF. DNA of the CDR3: TGTGCCAGCTCACCAGGGGCTAGCGGGCACACCGGGGAGCTGTTTTTT. V gene TRBV18 combines with J gene TRBJ2-2; 8 nucleotides align to TRBD2. In germline, CDR1 is KGHSH, CDR2 LQKENI. There are 16 residues in the CDR3. V lost 2 bases, J lost 3 bases, and 5 bases stayed unmatched.

J is TRBJ1-5 and V is TRBV28; TRBD1 matches at 7 bases. This CDR3 contains 17 residues. The germline gives CDR1 MDHEN, CDR2 SYDVKM. V lost 1 base to trimming and J lost 7 bases; unmatched junction nucleotides: 13. For the CDR3, the DNA is TGTGCCAGCAGTTTATACGAGGGCAGGGGGGTTAACCAGCCCCAGCATTTT. This encodes CASSLYEGRGVNQPQHF.

This clone has more than one count but fewer than ten. V is TRBV5-4 and J is TRBJ2-1; 9 bases are a match to TRBD1. This CDR3 region has 13 residues. In germline, CDR1 is SGHNT, CDR2 YYREEE (reference sequence). V shed 4 bases and J 9 bases; nucleotides not matched to a gene: 5. The CDR3 nucleotides are TGTGCCAGCAGCGCGGACAGGGGCCCTGAGCAGTTCTTC. Translated, it gives CASSADRGPEQFF. Full variable domain (rest looked up from reference TRBV5-4 and TRBJ2-1): ETGVTQSPTHLIKTRGQQVTLRCSSQSGHNTVSWYQQALGQGPQFIFQYYREEENGRGNFPPRFSGLQFPNYSSELNVNALELDDSALYLCASSADRGPEQFFGPGTRLTVL.

J is TRBJ1-5 and V is TRBV19, with D hard to call. From germline, CDR1 is LNHDA and CDR2 SQIVND (reference sequence). This CDR3 is built from 15 residues. V was cut by 4 bases and J by 0 bases, with 10 bases left in between. The CDR3 is CASSKEINSNQPQHF. Here the CDR3 DNA reads TGTGCCAGTAGTAAGGAGATTAATAGCAATCAGCCCCAGCATTTT.

The genes are TRBV5-8 and TRBJ2-3; TRBD2 matches at 14 bases. Germline-derived CDR1 and CDR2 are SGHTS and YDEGEE. The trim removed 4 bases at V and 4 bases at J, leaving 8 bases unmatched. The length of the CDR3 is 17 residues. The CDR3 coding sequence is TGTGCCAGCAGCCACTGGGGACTAGCGGGAGTCTCAGATACGCAGTATTTT. Amino acids: CASSHWGLAGVSDTQYF.

V usage is TRBV7-2 and J usage is TRBJ2-6; TRBD2 agrees at 8 bases. The germline gives CDR1 SGHTA, CDR2 FQGNSA. V shed 1 base, J shed 3 bases, and the junction held 8 bases outside the gene matches. CDR3 size: 18 residues. The CDR3 DNA reads as TGTGCCAGCAGCTTAGTGCCTAGCGGGTTGGTTGGGGCCAACGTCCTGACTTTC. It encodes CASSLVPSGLVGANVLTF.

The V and J genes are TRBV25-1 and TRBJ1-4, with a tentative D call TRBD1 (5 bases). The germline V gene encodes CDR1 MGHDK and CDR2 SYGVNS. This CDR3 region has 14 residues. V was clipped by 2 bases and J by 7 bases, with 11 bases between them. The CDR3 here is CASSETQGGEKLFF. CDR3 DNA sequence: TGTGCCAGCAGTGAAACCCAGGGAGGTGAAAAACTGTTTTTT. Together with reference TRBV25-1 and TRBJ1-4, the CDR3 gives the full variable domain: EADIYQTPRYLVIGTGKKITLECSQTMGHDKMYWYQQDPGMELHLIHYSYGVNSTEKGDLSSESTVSRIRTEHFPLTLESARPSHTSQYLCASSETQGGEKLFFGSGTQLSVL.

This clone has only one observation. The chain carries TRBV28 and TRBJ1-5, with TRBD1 as a possible D gene (6 bases). CDR1 is MDHEN and CDR2 is SYDVKM in the germline V gene. V gave up 7 bases and J gave up 6 bases, with 19 bases separating them. The CDR3 consists of 15 residues. The CDR3: CASILGGAVGQPQHF. For the CDR3, the DNA is TGTGCCAGCATCCTCGGGGGGGCCGTTGGTCAGCCCCAGCATTTT.